This is a list of T cell receptor beta chains from one sample in a study of blood T cell repertoires in COVID-19. Using immunoSEQ multiplex PCR, the repertoire was profiled, and TCRdb retains in-frame clones only, with some absent. The sample lists about 36,000 clones, approximately 78% occurring once. Material: peripheral blood. These receptors originate from a human donor in a cohort sampled during active or convalescent COVID-19. The donor label of this sample is uncertain. Each CDR3 is given with its conserved first and last residue. The D gene is left open where the match is weak. The size of a clone is reported for some rows only, either as once, few or many, or as a class for expanded clones.

clone_size	j_call	d_call	v_call	cdr3_aa	cdr3_nt
.	TRBJ2-1	.	TRBV19	CASSPRDLYNEQFF	TGTGCCAGTAGTCCCCGGGACTTGTATAATGAGCAGTTCTTC
.	TRBJ1-6	.	TRBV28	CASSLELRVLSNSPLHF	TGTGCCAGCAGTTTGGAATTACGGGTCCTCTCGAATTCACCCCTCCACTTT
once	TRBJ2-3	.	TRBV9	CASSVTGADTQYF	TGTGCCAGCAGCGTTACCGGGGCAGATACGCAGTATTTT
.	TRBJ1-1	TRBD1	TRBV10-3	CAIRPTGENTEAFF	TGTGCCATCAGGCCGACAGGGGAGAACACTGAAGCTTTCTTT
.	TRBJ2-2	TRBD2	TRBV19	CASSIDSGGPWTGELFF	TGTGCCAGTAGTATAGATTCGGGAGGGCCATGGACCGGGGAGCTGTTTTTT
.	TRBJ2-2	TRBD1	TRBV6-5	CASSLDRETGELFF	TGTGCCAGCAGCTTGGACAGGGAGACCGGGGAGCTGTTTTTT
.	TRBJ1-6	TRBD1	TRBV9	CASSAGTGFGNDSPLHF	TGTGCCAGCAGCGCCGGGACAGGGTTTGGGAACGATTCACCCCTCCACTTT
.	TRBJ1-2	.	TRBV2	CASSAILNYGYTF	TGTGCCAGCTCTGCGATACTAAACTATGGCTACACCTTC
.	TRBJ1-2	.	TRBV7-9	CASSLVVAGPFYGYTF	TGTGCCAGCAGCTTAGTGGTTGCAGGGCCCTTCTATGGCTACACCTTC
few	TRBJ2-2	TRBD1	TRBV7-2	CASSLGQGTGELFF	TGTGCCAGCAGCCTTGGACAGGGGACCGGGGAGCTGTTTTTT
.	TRBJ1-1	.	TRBV14	CASSQDLRQKAFF	TGTGCCAGCAGCCAAGATCTGAGACAGAAAGCTTTCTTT
.	TRBJ2-3	TRBD2	TRBV9	CASSVGGGSGTDTQYF	TGTGCCAGCAGCGTAGGGGGCGGGAGCGGCACAGATACGCAGTATTTT
.	TRBJ1-5	TRBD1	TRBV6-6	CASSPRDRRGQPQHF	TGTGCCAGCAGCCCCCGGGACAGGAGGGGACAGCCCCAGCATTTT
.	TRBJ1-4	TRBD1	TRBV7-9	CASSPNTGGGEKLFF	TGTGCCAGCAGCCCAAACACAGGGGGCGGTGAAAAACTGTTTTTT
.	TRBJ2-5	.	TRBV9	CASSPPGVQETQYF	TGTGCCAGCAGCCCCCCGGGAGTCCAAGAGACCCAGTACTTC
.	TRBJ2-2	TRBD2	TRBV7-2	CASSALAGAGTGELFF	TGTGCCAGCAGCGCACTAGCGGGAGCGGGCACCGGGGAGCTGTTTTTT
.	TRBJ1-1	.	TRBV6-5	CASSLGALSTEAFF	TGTGCCAGCAGTTTAGGGGCCTTGAGCACTGAAGCTTTCTTT
once	TRBJ2-5	.	TRBV3-1/TRBV3-2	CASSQDGQPQETQYF	TGTGCCAGCAGCCAAGATGGGCAGCCCCAAGAGACCCAGTACTTC
.	TRBJ2-1	TRBD2	TRBV3-1/TRBV3-2	CASSQDQLAGEQFF	TGTGCCAGCAGCCAAGATCAGTTAGCGGGGGAGCAGTTCTTC
few	TRBJ1-1	.	TRBV5-1	CASSPQADTEAFF	TGCGCCAGCAGCCCACAGGCGGACACTGAAGCTTTCTTT
.	TRBJ1-5	.	TRBV27	CASSLPGLSRQSAPAF	TGTGCCAGCAGTTTACCAGGGTTGAGTCGGCAATCAGCCCCAGCATTT
.	TRBJ1-2	TRBD1	TRBV5-5	CASRLGQGIESYGYTF	TGTGCCAGCAGGTTGGGACAGGGGATTGAATCGTATGGCTACACCTTC
once	TRBJ2-7	TRBD1	TRBV19	CASSMSGTGDYEQYF	TGTGCCAGTAGTATGTCCGGGACAGGGGATTACGAGCAGTACTTC
.	TRBJ2-7	TRBD1	TRBV25-1	CASSEVDREFYEQYF	TGTGCCAGCAGTGAGGTCGACAGGGAGTTTTACGAGCAGTACTTC
.	TRBJ1-5	.	TRBV19	CASRRREGTGPQHF	TGTGCCAGTAGAAGAAGGGAGGGAACGGGGCCCCAGCATTTT
once	TRBJ1-1	.	TRBV29-1	CTIGGGEHATEAFF	TGCACCATAGGCGGAGGCGAGCATGCGACTGAAGCTTTCTTT
.	TRBJ1-4	.	TRBV5-4	CASSIQVARGEKLFF	TGTGCCAGCAGCATTCAGGTGGCCCGTGGGGAAAAACTGTTTTTT
.	TRBJ2-1	TRBD2	TRBV29-1	CSVRLAGGAYNEQFF	TGCAGCGTTCGCTTAGCGGGTGGGGCCTACAATGAGCAGTTCTTC
few	TRBJ2-1	.	TRBV2	CASSEARPDNEQFF	TGTGCCAGCAGTGAAGCCCGTCCTGACAATGAGCAGTTCTTC
.	TRBJ1-6	.	TRBV30	CAWSVKAGSPLHF	TGTGCCTGGAGTGTTAAAGCGGGTTCACCCCTCCACTTT
few	TRBJ2-1	.	TRBV3-1/TRBV3-2	CASGSSYNEQFF	TGTGCCAGCGGGAGCTCCTACAATGAGCAGTTCTTC
once	TRBJ2-1	.	TRBV5-4	CASSLVRASQSSYNEQFF	TGTGCCAGCAGCTTGGTTAGAGCTAGCCAGAGCTCCTACAATGAGCAGTTCTTC
.	TRBJ2-1	TRBD2	TRBV13	CASSLGLWREGYNEQFF	TGTGCCAGCAGCTTAGGTCTGTGGCGGGAGGGATACAATGAGCAGTTCTTC
.	TRBJ1-2	.	TRBV19	CASSPPSMFVYGYTF	TGTGCCAGTAGCCCTCCGAGCATGTTTGTCTATGGCTACACCTTC
.	TRBJ1-1	.	TRBV6-5	CASSPGGNTEAFF	TGTGCCAGCAGTCCAGGTGGGAACACTGAAGCTTTCTTT
.	TRBJ1-1	.	TRBV5-1	CASSLAVNTEAFF	TGCGCCAGCAGCTTGGCAGTGAACACTGAAGCTTTCTTT
.	TRBJ2-7	.	TRBV5-6	CASSFQGRQYF	TGTGCCAGCAGCTTCCAGGGAAGGCAGTACTTC
.	TRBJ2-7	TRBD2	TRBV5-4	CASSWGTSGAQYF	TGTGCCAGCAGCTGGGGGACTAGCGGGGCGCAGTACTTC
.	TRBJ2-4	.	TRBV4-1	CASSQPGSENIQYF	TGCGCCAGCAGCCAACCGGGGTCCGAAAACATTCAGTACTTC
.	TRBJ2-1	.	TRBV6-5	CASTAKRGIEQFF	TGTGCCAGCACCGCGAAACGGGGGATTGAGCAGTTCTTC
.	TRBJ2-4	TRBD2	TRBV19	CASSIDGLAGIGAKNIQYF	TGTGCCAGTAGTATAGATGGACTAGCGGGAATCGGAGCCAAAAACATTCAGTACTTC
.	TRBJ1-1	.	TRBV9	CASTGLTEGAFF	TGTGCCAGTACGGGTCTGACGGAGGGGGCTTTCTTT
.	TRBJ2-1	.	TRBV6-4	CASSDREQTKFF	TGTGCCAGCAGTGATCGGGAGCAGACAAAATTCTTC
.	TRBJ2-1	TRBD1	TRBV14	CASSPDRGHYNEQFF	TGTGCCAGCAGCCCAGACAGGGGGCATTACAATGAGCAGTTCTTC
.	TRBJ2-3	.	TRBV6-1	CASSENSRQSTDTQYF	TGTGCCAGCAGTGAAAATTCGAGACAGTCCACAGATACGCAGTATTTT
.	TRBJ2-1	TRBD2	TRBV9	CASSRLAGDNEQFF	TGTGCCAGCAGCCGACTAGCGGGGGACAATGAGCAGTTCTTC
.	TRBJ2-3	.	TRBV5-4	CASSSHRGGDTQYF	TGTGCCAGCAGCTCCCACAGGGGAGGAGATACGCAGTATTTT
.	TRBJ2-2	TRBD1	TRBV5-3	CARSPGQGAAGELFF	TGTGCCAGAAGCCCGGGACAGGGAGCCGCCGGGGAGCTGTTTTTT
.	TRBJ2-1	.	TRBV24-1	CATSDPSNEQFF	TGTGCCACCAGTGATCCTAGCAATGAGCAGTTCTTC
many	TRBJ2-7	.	TRBV11-2	CASSPGGLVAEQYF	TGTGCCAGCAGCCCCGGGGGGCTAGTTGCCGAGCAGTACTTC
.	TRBJ2-7	.	TRBV5-4	CASSFDRDLKTFEQYF	TGTGCCAGCAGCTTCGATCGGGATCTTAAAACATTCGAGCAGTACTTC
.	TRBJ2-1	.	TRBV6-2/TRBV6-3	CASSYFGGAGSYNEQFF	TGTGCCAGCAGTTACTTTGGCGGGGCCGGATCCTACAATGAGCAGTTCTTC
.	TRBJ2-1	TRBD2	TRBV7-9	CATTLAGGVYNEQFF	TGTGCCACCACCCTAGCGGGAGGGGTTTACAATGAGCAGTTCTTC
.	TRBJ2-6	.	TRBV18	CASSVTCGPFSGAIVLTF	TGTGCCAGCTCGGTCACTTGCGGACCTTTCTCTGGGGCCATCGTCCTGACTTTC
.	TRBJ1-4	.	TRBV4-1	CASSSSSTEDNEKLFF	TGCGCCAGCAGCTCATCTTCGACAGAAGATAATGAAAAACTGTTTTTT
few	TRBJ2-1	.	TRBV2	CASKLAGALNEQFF	TGTGCCAGCAAATTGGCAGGGGCGCTCAATGAGCAGTTCTTC